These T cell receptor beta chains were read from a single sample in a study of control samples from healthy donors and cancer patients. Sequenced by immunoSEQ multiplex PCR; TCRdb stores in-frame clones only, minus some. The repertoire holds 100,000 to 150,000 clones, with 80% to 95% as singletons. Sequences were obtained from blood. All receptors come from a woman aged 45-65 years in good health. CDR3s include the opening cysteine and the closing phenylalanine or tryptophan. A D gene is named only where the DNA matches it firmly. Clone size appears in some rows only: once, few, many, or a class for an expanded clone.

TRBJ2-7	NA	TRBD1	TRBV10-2	TGCGCCAGCAGGCCACTCTGGACAGGGATACTCCACGAGCAGTACTTC	CASRPLWTGILHEQYF
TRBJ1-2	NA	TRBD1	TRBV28	TGTGCCAGCAGTTTATCCGGGACAGATTATCGGGGCTACACCTTC	CASSLSGTDYRGYTF
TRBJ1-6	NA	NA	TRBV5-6	TGTGCCAGCAGCTTAATCCATGGGAATTCACCCCTCCACTTT	CASSLIHGNSPLHF
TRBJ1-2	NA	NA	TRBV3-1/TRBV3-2	TGTGCCAGCAGCCAAGACGGGCAGTCCTATGGCTACACCTTC	CASSQDGQSYGYTF
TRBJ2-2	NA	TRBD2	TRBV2	TGTGCCACCCGGGGGGGCCCGACCGGGGAGCTGTTTTTT	CATRGGPTGELFF
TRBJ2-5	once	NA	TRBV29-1	TGCAGCGTTGGGGGACGCCAAGAGACCCAGTACTTC	CSVGGRQETQYF
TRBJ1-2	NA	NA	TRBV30	TGTGCCTGGGGCCTAGGGCACGGCTATGGCTACACCTTC	CAWGLGHGYGYTF
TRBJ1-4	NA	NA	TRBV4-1	TGCGCCAGCAGCCAAGAGGCGGGCAGGGGTGGTGAAAAACTGTTTTTT	CASSQEAGRGGEKLFF
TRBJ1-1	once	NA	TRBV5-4	TGTGCCAGCAGCTGGGCCGGGGGCCAGGGCACTGAAGCTTTCTTT	CASSWAGGQGTEAFF
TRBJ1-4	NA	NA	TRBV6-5	TGTGCCAGCAGTTACGTCAGACAGAACCTTAATGAAAAACTGTTTTTT	CASSYVRQNLNEKLFF
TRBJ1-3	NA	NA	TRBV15	TGTGCCACCAACAACAATCGGGCCCCATCTGGAAACACCATATATTTT	CATNNNRAPSGNTIYF
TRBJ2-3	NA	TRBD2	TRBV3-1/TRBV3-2	TGTGCCAGCAGCCAAGATAGGGGACTAGCGGGAGATACGCAGTATTTT	CASSQDRGLAGDTQYF
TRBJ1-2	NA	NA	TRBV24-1	TGTGCCACCAGTGACCGGGGTAATGGCTACACCTTC	CATSDRGNGYTF
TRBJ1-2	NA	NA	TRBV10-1	TGCGCCAGCAGTTTTGCGACAGGACCCAACTATGGCTACACCTTC	CASSFATGPNYGYTF
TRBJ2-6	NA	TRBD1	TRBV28	TGTGCCAGCAGTTTACCAGGGGGCGGCTCTGGGGCCAACGTCCTGACTTTC	CASSLPGGGSGANVLTF
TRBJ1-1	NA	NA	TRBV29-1	TGCAGCGTATCCCTTCGAGTTGGGGGTCTTGAAGCTTTCTTT	CSVSLRVGGLEAFF
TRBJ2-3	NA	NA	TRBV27	TGTGCCAGCACGAGAATAGGCACAGATACGCAGTATTTT	CASTRIGTDTQYF
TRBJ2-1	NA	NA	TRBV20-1	TGCAGTGCCCCTCCCCGTGGTGAGCAGTTCTTC	CSAPPRGEQFF
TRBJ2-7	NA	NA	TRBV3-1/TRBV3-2	TGTGCCAGCAGCCAAGTAGAAGAAGTCTTCCAGTACTTC	CASSQVEEVFQYF
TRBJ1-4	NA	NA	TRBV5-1	TGCGCCAGCAGCTTGCACCTGGAGGCAACTAATGAAAAACTGTTTTTT	CASSLHLEATNEKLFF
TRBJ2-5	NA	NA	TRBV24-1	TGTGCCACCCAAGAGTCCGGGACCCAGTACTTC	CATQESGTQYF
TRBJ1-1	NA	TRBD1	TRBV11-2	TGTGCCAGCAAACTAGGGGGATCCCCGGGACAGGGGCCTTTCTTT	CASKLGGSPGQGPFF
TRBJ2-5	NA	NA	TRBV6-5	TGTGCCAGCAGTTACCGGCGGGGGCGCGCGGGAGAGACCCAGTACTTC	CASSYRRGRAGETQYF
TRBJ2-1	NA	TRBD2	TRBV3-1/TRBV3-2	TGTGCCAGCAGCCAACAATTAGCGGGGCGGGAGCAGTTCTTC	CASSQQLAGREQFF
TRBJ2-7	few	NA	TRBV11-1	TGTGCCAGCAGCTTAATAGTGCAGGCAGAGCAGTACTTC	CASSLIVQAEQYF
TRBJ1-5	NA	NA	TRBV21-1	TGTGCCAGCAGCAAAGTTATGAAAGCCAATCAGCCCCAGCATTTT	CASSKVMKANQPQHF
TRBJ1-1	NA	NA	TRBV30	TGTGCCTGGAAACGAATACCGCGAGAAGCTTTCTTT	CAWKRIPREAFF
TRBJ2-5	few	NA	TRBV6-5	TGTGCCAGCAGCCGGGACGTCGGGACCGAGACCCAGTACTTC	CASSRDVGTETQYF
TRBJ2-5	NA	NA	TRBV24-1	TGTGCCACCAGTGATCAGACAGAATTCCAAGAGACCCAGTACTTC	CATSDQTEFQETQYF
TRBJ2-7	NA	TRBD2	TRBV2	TGTGCCAGCAGCCGGGGGGAGGGGTGCGAGCAGTACTTC	CASSRGEGCEQYF
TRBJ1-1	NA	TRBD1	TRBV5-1	TGCGCCAGCAGCCCAGGGGGCGCGTCCACTGAAGCTTTCTTT	CASSPGGASTEAFF
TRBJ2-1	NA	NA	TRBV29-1	TGCAGCGTAGACCACCGATATTACAATGAGCAGTTCTTC	CSVDHRYYNEQFF
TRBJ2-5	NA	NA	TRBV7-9	TGTGCCAGCAGCGTTAGTGTCTCCGGTGAGACCCAGTACTTC	CASSVSVSGETQYF
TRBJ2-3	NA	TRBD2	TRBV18	TGTGCCAGCTCACCACCGTCTTCGACTAGCGGGAGACTCGCAGATACGCAGTATTTT	CASSPPSSTSGRLADTQYF
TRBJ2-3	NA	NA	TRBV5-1	TGCGCCAGCAGCTTTAGGGAGAGTCCAGATACGCAGTATTTT	CASSFRESPDTQYF
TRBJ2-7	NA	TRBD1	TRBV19	TGTGCCAGTAGTCTCGGGACAGGGGATGGTGAGCAGTACTTC	CASSLGTGDGEQYF
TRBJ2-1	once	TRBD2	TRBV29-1	TGCAGCGTTGATACTAGCGGGATTATGGATGAGCAGTTCTTC	CSVDTSGIMDEQFF
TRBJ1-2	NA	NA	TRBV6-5	TGTGCCAGCACCCTAGGGGGAGGGTTGGTTTCCGGCTACACCTTC	CASTLGGGLVSGYTF
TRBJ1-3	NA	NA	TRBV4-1	TGCGCCAGCAGCCAAGACAGTAACTCTGGAAACACCATATATTTT	CASSQDSNSGNTIYF
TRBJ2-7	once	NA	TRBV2	TGTGCCAGCAGCCCAGGGGTCCACGAGCAGTACTTC	CASSPGVHEQYF
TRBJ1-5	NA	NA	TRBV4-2	TGTGCCAGCAGCCAAGATCCGGCAGGGAGACGGATTAGCAATCAGCCCCAGCATTTT	CASSQDPAGRRISNQPQHF
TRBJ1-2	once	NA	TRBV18	TGTGCCAGCTCACCTCTTGGGAGAGCCTCTCTGAATCATGGCTACACCTTC	CASSPLGRASLNHGYTF
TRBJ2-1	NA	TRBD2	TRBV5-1	TGCGCCAGCAGCTTGGTGGGACTAGCGGGGGGGTCCAATGAGCAGTTCTTC	CASSLVGLAGGSNEQFF
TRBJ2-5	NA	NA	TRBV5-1	TGCGCCAGCAGCCCGGCCGGGACCACCCAAGAGACCCAGTACTTC	CASSPAGTTQETQYF
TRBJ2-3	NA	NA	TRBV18	TGTGCCAGCTCGCTCGATCGGGCCACAGATACGCAGTATTTT	CASSLDRATDTQYF
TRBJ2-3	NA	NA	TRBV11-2	TGTGCCAGCAGCCCCCGATGGGGGGGCAACACAGATACGCAGTATTTT	CASSPRWGGNTDTQYF
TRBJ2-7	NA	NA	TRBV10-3	TGTGCCATCAGTGAACGGGAACATGGGTACGAGCAGTACTTC	CAISEREHGYEQYF
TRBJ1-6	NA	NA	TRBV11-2	TGTGCCAGCAGCTTAGTCGGGACGGAGAATTCACCCCTCCACTTT	CASSLVGTENSPLHF
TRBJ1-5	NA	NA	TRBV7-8	TGTGCCAGCAGCTTAACCCCGAGCCAAGGTAGCAATCAGCCCCAGCATTTT	CASSLTPSQGSNQPQHF
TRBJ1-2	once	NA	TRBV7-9	TGTGCCAGCAGCTTAGGGGGCCAGGGAGGCTACACCTTC	CASSLGGQGGYTF
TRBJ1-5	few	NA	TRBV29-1	TGCAGCGTTGCGGACAGTCTACCCGATAGCAATCAGCCCCAGCATTTT	CSVADSLPDSNQPQHF
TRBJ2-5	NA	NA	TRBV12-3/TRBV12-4	TGTGCCACCATGGATCTTTCTCAAGAGACCCAGTACTTC	CATMDLSQETQYF
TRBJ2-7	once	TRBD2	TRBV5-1	TGCGCCAGCACCCCAACTAGCGGGAGTGTCGGAGAGCAGTACTTC	CASTPTSGSVGEQYF
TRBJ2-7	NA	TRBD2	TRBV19	TGTGCCAGTAGAACGACTAGCGGTACCTACGAGCAGTACTTC	CASRTTSGTYEQYF
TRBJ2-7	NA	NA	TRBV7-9	TGTGCCAGCGCAGGAAACTACGAGCAGTACTTC	CASAGNYEQYF